This TCR beta chain was recorded in a study of Graves' ophthalmopathy and Graves' hyperthyroidism. Background on the study: Peripheral blood was collected at initial diagnosis, before any treatment. Findings and caveats of the study: The blood repertoire also included most expanded thyroid clonotypes above 0.001 frequency.

Ineligible for inclusion were patients with other autoimmune diseases, uncontrolled infections, pregnancy or lactation. PBMCs originated in more than 7.5 ml of fresh peripheral blood. As the template, RNA transcripts were used to amplify TCR beta CDR3 regions. HTBI primers were used in a first-round RT-PCR, which preceded a second-round multiplex PCR. TCRdb fed the multiplex PCR reads into MiXCR, producing one record per CDR3 protein. Among 170,000 or so distinct CDR3 sequences listed, approximately 40% were seen once. This clonotype was picked up many times. Antigen: not known. The CDR3 loop spans 15 amino acids. Germline V gene data show CDR1 as DFQATT and CDR2 as SNEGSKA (reference sequence). Between the trimmed V and J ends, which lost 2 bases and 2 bases, there was a span of 13 bases.

The chain couples TRBV20-1 to TRBJ1-5, with D possibly matching TRBD1 (6 bases). The sample was peripheral blood. This sequence was found in a man aged 25 to 40 with Graves' ophthalmopathy. CDR3 nucleotide sequence: TGCAGTGCTAGACCCGGGGGGCAAGGCAATCAGCCCCAGCATTTT. Translation: CSARPGGQGNQPQHF.